This T cell receptor beta chain stems from a study of blood T cell repertoires in COVID-19. Study summary: The origin of the acute and convalescent COVID-19 samples was the United States, Italy and Spain.

The germline V gene has CDR1 MNHEY and CDR2 SVGAGI. V was clipped by 0 bases and J by 0 bases, with 8 bases between them. This CDR3 has 15 amino acids. Some clones are missing from TCRdb's copy, which holds only in-frame ones; the method was immunoSEQ multiplex PCR. This table holds about 68,000 clones, just over 85% found once. The chain couples TRBV6-5 to TRBJ1-2, with D tentatively TRBD1 (5 bases). The TCR sequence derives from a man aged 45-65 years with acute or convalescent COVID-19. Sequencing was carried out using peripheral blood. The CDR3 DNA reads as TGTGCCAGCAGTTACTCGGCAGGGACTAACTATGGCTACACCTTC. Its translation is CASSYSAGTNYGYTF.